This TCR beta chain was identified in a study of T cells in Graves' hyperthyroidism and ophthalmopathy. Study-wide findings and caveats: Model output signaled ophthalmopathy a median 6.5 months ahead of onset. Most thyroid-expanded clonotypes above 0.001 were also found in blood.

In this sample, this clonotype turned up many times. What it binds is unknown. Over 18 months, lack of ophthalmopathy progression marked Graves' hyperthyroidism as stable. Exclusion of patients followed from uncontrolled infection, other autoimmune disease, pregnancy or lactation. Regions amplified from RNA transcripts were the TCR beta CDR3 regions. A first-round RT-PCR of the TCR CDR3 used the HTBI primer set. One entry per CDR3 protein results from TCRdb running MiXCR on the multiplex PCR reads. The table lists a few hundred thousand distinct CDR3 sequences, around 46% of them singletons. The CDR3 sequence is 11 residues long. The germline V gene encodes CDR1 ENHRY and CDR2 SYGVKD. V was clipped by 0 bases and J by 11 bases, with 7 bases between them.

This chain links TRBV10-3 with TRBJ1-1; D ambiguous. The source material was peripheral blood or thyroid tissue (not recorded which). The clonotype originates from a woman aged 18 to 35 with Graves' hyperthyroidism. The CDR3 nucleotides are TGTGCCATCAGTGAGTCGGAGGGTGCTTTCTTT. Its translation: CAISESEGAFF.